This T cell receptor (beta chain) was found in a study of T cell responses to AZD1222 COVID-19 vaccine. To note about this clone: Its antigen is undetermined.

The repertoire was sequenced with immunoSEQ multiplex PCR; TCRdb's copy has only in-frame clones and lacks some. The table records 180,000 or so clones, about 91% of them present only once. Per the germline V gene, CDR1 is SNHLY and CDR2 is FYNNEI. The CDR3 runs 12 residues. V dropped 5 bases and J dropped 4 bases, with 8 bases sitting between them. General study findings and limits: Dominant CD4 TCR responses targeted spike regions 160-218 and 743-854. No day 14 peak samples; only post-peak repertoires were characterized. Nearly half of the spike-specific TCRs reportedly recognize variant regions that carry no mutations.

V is TRBV2 and J is TRBJ1-2; D might be TRBD1 (5 bases). The starting material was peripheral blood, obtained 28 days after the second AZD1222 dose. The origin of this receptor is an adult who received the AZD1222 COVID-19 vaccine. The DNA for the CDR3 is TGTGCCAGCAGTCTAGACAGCTATGGCTACACCTTC. Translation gives CASSLDSYGYTF.